The 15 T cell receptor beta chains given below trace back to one sample, sequenced in a study of T cell repertoires in cytomegalovirus infection. Using its own MiXCR run on the reads, TCRdb lists one record per CDR3 protein. This sample carries 350,000 to 450,000 distinct CDR3 sequences, 15% to 20% of them seen once, and the ten largest clones take about 10%. Sequences were obtained from PBMCs. The source is a human donor in good health (CMV status not recorded). Some clones in this sample may be carry-over from other donors' samples.

This clonotype was detected many times. This rearrangement joins TRBV11-2 to TRBJ2-2, with a weak D call TRBD1 (5 bases). Germline V lookup: CDR1 SGHAT, CDR2 FQNNGV. CDR3 size: 15 residues. V was cut by 5 bases and J by 5 bases, with 15 bases left in between. The CDR3 region is CASSRAQGWTGELFF. As DNA, the CDR3 is TGTGCCAGCAGCCGGGCGCAGGGTTGGACCGGGGAGCTGTTTTTT. Full variable domain (rest looked up from reference TRBV11-2 and TRBJ2-2): EAGVAQSPRYKIIEKRQSVAFWCNPISGHATLYWYQQILGQGPKLLIQFQNNGVVDDSQLPKDRFSAERLKGVDSTLKIQPAKLEDSAVYLCASSRAQGWTGELFFGEGSRLTVL.

This clonotype was recorded a few times. The gene calls are TRBV4-1 and TRBJ2-5, with 8 bases lining up with TRBD2. This CDR3 region has 14 residues. With 4 bases clipped from V and 8 bases from J, the junction kept 9 bases outside the gene matches. Germline V gene sequence: CDR1 MGHRA, CDR2 YSYEKL. This CDR3 is CASSRQTSAETQYF. The CDR3 DNA is TGCGCCAGCAGCCGCCAGACTAGCGCAGAAACCCAGTACTTC.

The table lists this clonotype with a few counts. The chain uses TRBV18 and TRBJ2-2; the D gene is possibly TRBD2 (5 bases). The CDR3 has 14 amino acids. Per germline, CDR1 KGHSH and CDR2 LQKENI. The V end lost 8 bases, the J end lost 5 bases, and 15 bases lay between the germline ends. CDR3 in amino acids: CASLPGPGTGELFF. The CDR3 bases are TGTGCCAGCCTGCCTGGTCCGGGAACCGGGGAGCTGTTTTTT.

This clonotype was seen a few times. V and J are TRBV20-1 and TRBJ1-4; unclear D gene. Between the trimmed V and J ends, which lost 3 bases and 7 bases, there was a span of 12 bases. The CDR3 has 13 amino acids. Germline V lookup: CDR1 DFQATT, CDR2 SNEGSKA (reference sequence). This CDR3 is CSASLVRGEKLFF. The CDR3 coding sequence is TGCAGTGCTAGTCTGGTGCGGGGTGAAAAACTGTTTTTT.

The genes are TRBV19 and TRBJ1-2; no definite D call. CDR1 and CDR2 from the germline V gene are LNHDA and SQIVND (reference sequence). The CDR3 is made up of 14 amino acids. The V end lost 7 bases, the J end lost 8 bases, and 20 bases lay between the germline ends. The CDR3 loop is CASTYGRAIGGYTF. The CDR3 nucleotides read TGTGCCAGTACATATGGCAGAGCGATAGGAGGCTACACCTTC.

This clonotype appeared a few times. V is TRBV5-6 and J is TRBJ2-5, with 8 bases lining up with TRBD1. The CDR3 runs to 17 residues. The germline V gene has CDR1 SGHDT and CDR2 YYEEEE. Trimming took 4 bases from V and 1 from J; bases not matched to a gene: 12. The CDR3 bases are TGTGCCAGCAGCCCTACACCGGGACAGGCCATCCAAGAGACCCAGTACTTC. As protein: CASSPTPGQAIQETQYF.

This clonotype was seen more than once but under ten times. This chain joins TRBV2 and TRBJ1-2; unclear D gene. V lost 2 bases and J lost 5, with 12 bases in between. The CDR3 has 14 residues. Germline CDR1 SNHLY, CDR2 FYNNEI. The CDR3 coding sequence is TGTGCCAGCAGTGAACCCACGGGGTGGTATGGCTACACCTTC. It codes for CASSEPTGWYGYTF.

Concerning this clonotype itself: A single base separates this from a much larger clone, so it may be a read error. The chain couples TRBV6-1 to TRBJ2-1, with D possibly being TRBD2 (5 bases). Germline V gene sequence: CDR1 MNHNS, CDR2 SASEGT. Trimming left V 4 bases short and J 12 bases short, with 28 bases between. This CDR3 region has 17 residues. As DNA, the CDR3 is TGTGCCAGCAGTGGCTCATGGCCCGGACTGGTCGTCGATGGGCAGTTCTTC. Its protein is CASSGSWPGLVVDGQFF.

A note on this clonotype: A single base separates this from a much larger clone, so it may be a read error. The chain uses TRBV6-2 or TRBV6-3 and TRBJ2-5; TRBD2 matches 7 bases. V gave up 9 bases and J gave up 1 base; unmatched junction bases: 14. This CDR3 region has 16 residues. Germline values: CDR1 MNHEY, CDR2 SVGEGT. For the CDR3, the DNA is TGTGCCAGTCTTGTGCTAGCGGAGGACTTCCAAGAGACCCAGTACTTC. Protein sequence: CASLVLAEDFQETQYF.

The chain combines TRBV7-2 with TRBJ1-4; 7 nucleotides line up with TRBD1. V lost 1 base, J lost 7 bases, and 6 bases stayed unmatched. In germline, CDR1 is SGHTA, CDR2 FQGNSA. The CDR3 extends over 15 amino acids. CDR3 in amino acids: CASSLEQGGSEKLFF. CDR3 bases: TGTGCCAGCAGCTTAGAGCAGGGGGGAAGTGAAAAACTGTTTTTT.

This clonotype was seen ten or more times. V gene TRBV6-5 combines with J gene TRBJ1-3; 7 bases are shared with TRBD1. V lost 10 bases, J lost 0 bases, and 12 bases stayed unmatched. The V gene's germline CDR1 is MNHEY and CDR2 SVGAGI. This CDR3 region has 16 residues. In nucleotides, the CDR3 is TGTGCCACCCATATCCCGGGGGACAGCTCTGGAAACACCATATATTTT. Its protein product is CATHIPGDSSGNTIYF.

The table lists this clonotype with many counts. V is TRBV12-5 and J is TRBJ1-4, with no clear D. This CDR3 region has 19 residues. V was pared by 0 bases and J by 4 bases, with 21 bases between. The germline gives CDR1 LGHNT, CDR2 FRNRAP. CDR3 region: CASGLVSDGVLALNEKLFF. For the CDR3, the DNA is TGTGCTAGTGGTTTGGTATCGGATGGGGTGTTGGCCCTTAATGAAAAACTGTTTTTT. The full variable domain, rest sourced from reference TRBV12-5 and TRBJ1-4, is DARVTQTPRHKVTEMGQEVTMRCQPILGHNTVFWYRQTMMQGLELLAYFRNRAPLDDSGMPKDRFSAEMPDATLATLKIQPSEPRDSAVYFCASGLVSDGVLALNEKLFFGSGTQLSVL.

This clonotype has just a few counts. This chain uses TRBV6-5 with TRBJ1-1; 8 nucleotides match TRBD1. The CDR3 is 17 residues long. Germline lookup yields CDR1 MNHEY and CDR2 SVGAGI. V trimming: 2 bases; J trimming: 0 bases; junction bases outside the gene matches: 8. The CDR3 DNA is TGTGCCAGCAGTTACGGGGGGACAGGCGACATGAACACTGAAGCTTTCTTT. This gives the protein CASSYGGTGDMNTEAFF.

The CDR3 DNA is TGTGCCACTACCAAGGACAGGATATACAATGAGCAGTTCTTC. Amino acids: CATTKDRIYNEQFF. The chain is built from TRBV10-3 and TRBJ2-1; 7 nucleotides align to TRBD1. CDR1 and CDR2 (germline): ENHRY, SYGVKD. The CDR3 totals 14 residues. V was pared by 10 bases and J by 4 bases, with 10 bases of the junction left unmatched.

This clonotype was found a few times. V usage is TRBV12-3 or TRBV12-4 and J usage is TRBJ1-1, with a weak D call TRBD1 (5 bases). Trimming pared 6 bases from V and 3 bases from J, leaving 11 bases between. The CDR3 length is 13 residues. This CDR3 reads CASSQGRYTEAFF. CDR3 coding DNA: TGTGCCAGCAGCCAGGGAAGATACACTGAAGCTTTCTTT.